The 19 T cell receptor beta chains listed next were all sequenced from one sample in a study of metastatic and nonmetastatic thyroid tumors. TCRdb re-clonotyped the PCR reads via MiXCR. The table lists about 53,000 clones, around 20% of them singletons. No patient had received any treatment before thyroid surgery. The sample was blood. These receptors all stem from a female donor with papillary thyroid cancer or a benign thyroid nodule (not recorded which). Some clones in this sample may be carry-over from other donors' samples.

This clone occurred a few times. Different DNA sequences within this sample yield the same CDR3. The chain is built from TRBV12-3 or TRBV12-4 and TRBJ1-5, with a possible D match to TRBD1 (5 bases). This CDR3 contains 14 residues. V lost 6 bases to trimming and J lost 2 bases, with 11 bases between them. The CDR3 sequence is CASSPTGRNQPQHF. The CDR3 region has the DNA TGTGCCAGCAGCCCAACGGGGCGCAATCAGCCCCAGCATTTT.

This clone was seen repeatedly, ten times or more. V gene TRBV7-3 combines with J gene TRBJ2-1, with D perhaps matching TRBD2 (6 bases). V shed 2 bases and J shed 3 bases, with 8 bases lying between them. From germline, CDR1 is SGHTA and CDR2 FQGTGA. There are 14 residues in the CDR3. The CDR3 DNA reads as TGTGCCAGCAGCTTAGACGGGAGCTACAATGAGCAGTTCTTC. This encodes CASSLDGSYNEQFF.

The gene calls are TRBV20-1 and TRBJ2-2, with 10 bases that match TRBD2. The V gene's germline CDR1 is DFQATT and CDR2 SNEGSKA (reference sequence). The CDR3 consists of 14 residues. V lost 2 bases to trimming and J lost 7 bases; unmatched junction nucleotides: 4. In DNA, the CDR3 is TGCAGTGCTAGACTAGCGGGAGAGGTCGGGGAGCTGTTTTTT. Its protein is CSARLAGEVGELFF.

This clone was observed many times. This chain joins TRBV24-1 and TRBJ2-3; no definite D call. Between the trimmed V and J ends, which lost 5 bases and 2 bases, there was a span of 4 bases. The CDR3 runs to 12 residues. Per the germline V gene, CDR1 is KGHDR and CDR2 is SFDVKD. The CDR3 here is CATSGITDTQYF. The CDR3 DNA sequence: TGTGCCACCAGTGGCATCACAGATACGCAGTATTTT.

This clone was picked up many times. The chain combines TRBV4-2 with TRBJ1-1; 11 bases are shared with TRBD1. Per germline, CDR1 LGHNA and CDR2 YNFKEQ. After removal of 3 bases from V and 3 bases from J, the junction contained 6 bases not matched to a gene. CDR3 length: 16 residues. The CDR3 is CASSQGQGVWDTEAFF. The CDR3 region has the DNA TGTGCCAGCAGCCAGGGACAGGGGGTGTGGGACACTGAAGCTTTCTTT.

Ten or more counts support this clone. The chain employs TRBV13 and TRBJ2-1; 8 bases agree with TRBD2. The germline V gene has CDR1 PRHDT and CDR2 FYEKMQ (reference sequence). V shed 2 bases, J shed 7 bases, and the junction held 7 bases outside the gene matches. The CDR3 totals 15 residues. CDR3 coding DNA: TGTGCCAGCAGCTTAAGCGGGAGAGGAGGGAATGAGCAGTTCTTC. Protein: CASSLSGRGGNEQFF. The complete variable domain, with remaining parts taken from reference TRBV13 and TRBJ2-1, reads AAGVIQSPRHLIKEKRETATLKCYPIPRHDTVYWYQQGPGQDPQFLISFYEKMQSDKGSIPDRFSAQQFSDYHSELNMSSLELGDSALYFCASSLSGRGGNEQFFGPGTRLTVL.

About this clone itself: A read error may be the cause here, since a much bigger clone is one base away. The V and J genes are TRBV3-1 and TRBJ2-5, with a weak D call TRBD2 (7 bases). The CDR3 runs 13 residues. Germline V lookup: CDR1 LGHDT, CDR2 YNNKEL (reference sequence). CDR3 loop: CASREGGGRTKYF. The CDR3 coding sequence is TGTGCCAGCAGAGAAGGGGGGGGTAGGACCAAGTACTTC.

This clone was observed a handful of times. A much more abundant neighbour one base away suggests this may be a read error. The chain employs TRBV11-3 and TRBJ2-5; D gene uncertain. The germline gives CDR1 SGHNT, CDR2 YENEEA. The CDR3 sequence is 13 residues long. The V end was cut by 2 bases, the J end by 2 bases, with 6 bases between. The CDR3 bases are TGTGCCAGCAGCTTAACATGTCAAGAGACCCAGTACTTC. Its protein is CASSLTCQETQYF. Filled out from reference TRBV11-3 and TRBJ2-5, the complete variable domain reads EAGVVQSPRYKIIEKKQPVAFWCNPISGHNTLYWYLQNLGQGPELLIRYENEEAVDDSQLPKDRFSAERLKGVDSTLKIQPAELGDSAVYLCASSLTCQETQYFGPGTRLLVL.

With respect to this clone: It may be a read error: a sequence one base away is much more abundant. The chain carries TRBV3-1 and TRBJ2-5, with a weak D call TRBD1 (8 bases). CDR3 length: 14 residues. Germline CDR1 is LGHDT and CDR2 is YNNKEL (reference sequence). CDR3 sequence: CASCQTGGGETQYF. CDR3 bases: TGTGCCAGCTGCCAAACAGGGGGAGGGGAGACCCAGTACTTC.

The table lists this clone with many counts. The V gene is TRBV9, the J gene TRBJ2-7; maybe TRBD2 (5 bases). The CDR3 length is 13 residues. Germline CDR1 reads SGDLS; CDR2 reads YYNGEE. Trimming shortened V by 3 bases and J by 4 bases, and 11 bases separated the two germline ends. CDR3: CASSARGRYEQYF. CDR3 in DNA: TGTGCCAGCAGCGCCCGGGGTAGGTACGAGCAGTACTTC.

This clone has ten or more counts. The chain uses TRBV30 and TRBJ1-5; D remains unclear. CDR3 size: 13 residues. CDR1 and CDR2 from the germline V gene are GTSNPN and SVGIG (reference sequence). The V end lost 0 bases, the J end lost 3 bases, and 6 bases lay between the germline ends. CDR3 nucleotide sequence: TGTGCCTGGAGTGTAGAGGTCAATCAGCCCCAGCATTTT. It translates to CAWSVEVNQPQHF.

This clone appeared a few times. Since a much larger clone is just one base distant, this may be a read error. The chain joins TRBV7-8 to TRBJ2-3, with a tentative D call TRBD2 (6 bases). Deletions cut 3 bases from V and 6 bases from J, with 19 bases between. The germline gives CDR1 SGHVS, CDR2 FQNEAQ. This CDR3 spans 16 amino acids. The CDR3 DNA follows: TGTGCCAGCAGCTTTGTGCGGGATCCCGCCCGTGATACGCAGTATTTT. This gives the protein CASSFVRDPARDTQYF.

Comments on this clone: Just one base apart from a much larger clone, this may be a read error. This rearrangement joins TRBV5-1 to TRBJ2-5; tentative D call: TRBD2 (7 bases). CDR1 is SGHRS, CDR2 YFSETQ, per germline. There are 12 residues in the CDR3. Trimming took off 7 bases at V and 4 bases at J, with 11 bases between the two ends. CDR3 protein: CASGGAGETQYF. CDR3 sequence (DNA): TGCGCCAGCGGGGGGGCCGGAGAGACCCAGTACTTC. Filled out from reference TRBV5-1 and TRBJ2-5, the complete variable domain reads KAGVTQTPRYLIKTRGQQVTLSCSPISGHRSVSWYQQTPGQGLQFLFEYFSETQRNKGNFPGRFSGRQFSNSRSEMNVSTLELGDSALYLCASGGAGETQYFGPGTRLLVL.

The sample holds a few counts of this clone. One base away lies a much larger clone, so this may be a sequencing read error. The chain employs TRBV15 and TRBJ2-3, with D hard to call. CDR3 length: 14 residues. Germline CDR1 LNHNV, CDR2 YYDKDF (reference sequence). CDR3 sequence: CATSRDWPIDSQYF. CDR3 nucleotide sequence: TGTGCCACCAGCAGAGATTGGCCGATAGATTCGCAGTATTTT.

There are many counts of this clone. V gene TRBV28 combines with J gene TRBJ2-3; 9 bases map to TRBD2. V shed 5 bases, J shed 2 bases, and the junction held 11 bases outside the gene matches. The CDR3 sequence is 17 residues long. The germline gives CDR1 MDHEN, CDR2 SYDVKM. The CDR3 DNA is TGTGCCAGCAGTCTCCGGTTTAGCGGGAGTCTCACAGATACGCAGTATTTT. Its protein is CASSLRFSGSLTDTQYF.

This clone was recorded at least ten times. A much larger clonotype is one base distant, so this may be a read error. The V call is TRBV12-3 or TRBV12-4, the J call TRBJ2-7, with TRBD1 identical over 7 bases. This CDR3 spans 11 amino acids. J was trimmed by 11 bases and V by 8 bases; bases with no gene match: 9. CDR3: CASGTTGKEYF. Here the CDR3 DNA reads TGTGCCAGCGGTACGACAGGGAAGGAGTACTTC.

In its sample, this clone was seen many times. This chain uses TRBV20-1 with TRBJ1-2; maybe TRBD1 (6 bases). Germline CDR1 and CDR2: DFQATT and SNEGSKA (reference sequence). The CDR3 has 15 amino acids. With 1 base removed from V and 8 bases from J, the gap between germline ends came to 20 bases. CDR3: CSARVEEARGDGYTF. The CDR3 coding sequence is TGCAGTGCTAGAGTTGAAGAGGCCAGGGGAGACGGCTACACCTTC.

This chain connects TRBV5-1 to TRBJ1-2; no clear D. The CDR3 has 15 amino acids. V lost 6 bases, J lost 6 bases, and 21 bases lay in between. Germline V CDR1 and CDR2: SGHRS, YFSETQ. The CDR3 DNA is TGCGCCAGCACGATCGTCGGCACGCCTAAAAATGGCTACACCTTC. It codes for CASTIVGTPKNGYTF.

This clone was seen at least ten times. The V gene is TRBV29-1, the J gene TRBJ1-2, with no clear D. Germline values: CDR1 SQVTM, CDR2 ANQGSEA. V lost 3 bases to trimming and J lost 2 bases, with 10 bases between them. The CDR3 sequence is 13 residues long. The CDR3 DNA reads TGCAGCGTTGATATGGGAGGGAACTATGGCTACACCTTC. This gives the protein CSVDMGGNYGYTF.